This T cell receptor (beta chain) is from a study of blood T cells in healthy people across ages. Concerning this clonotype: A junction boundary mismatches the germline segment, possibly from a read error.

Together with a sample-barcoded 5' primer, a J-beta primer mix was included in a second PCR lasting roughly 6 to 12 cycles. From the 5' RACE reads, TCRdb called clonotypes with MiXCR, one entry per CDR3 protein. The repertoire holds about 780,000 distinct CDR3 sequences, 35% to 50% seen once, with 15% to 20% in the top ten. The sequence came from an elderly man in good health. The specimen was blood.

Here the CDR3 DNA reads TGCGCCACCAGCAGAGACAGTGTTAGCGGATACGAGCAGTACTTC. Encoded protein: CATSRDSVSGYEQYF. This chain connects TRBV15 to TRBJ2-7; a weak D match, TRBD2 (6 bases). Germline V gene lookup returns CDR1 LNHNV and CDR2 YYDKDF (reference sequence). The CDR3 is 15 amino acids.